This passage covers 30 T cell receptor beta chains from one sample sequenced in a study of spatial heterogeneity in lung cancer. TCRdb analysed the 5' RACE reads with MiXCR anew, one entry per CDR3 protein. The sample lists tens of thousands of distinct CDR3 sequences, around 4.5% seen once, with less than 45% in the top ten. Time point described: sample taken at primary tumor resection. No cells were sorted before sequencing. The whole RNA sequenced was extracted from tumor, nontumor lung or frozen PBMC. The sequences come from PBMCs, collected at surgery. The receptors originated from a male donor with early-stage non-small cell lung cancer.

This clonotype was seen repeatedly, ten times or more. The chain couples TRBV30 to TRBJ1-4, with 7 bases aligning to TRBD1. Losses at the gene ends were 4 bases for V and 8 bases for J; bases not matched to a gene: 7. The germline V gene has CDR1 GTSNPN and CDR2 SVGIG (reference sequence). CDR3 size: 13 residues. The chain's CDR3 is CAWTPPGGEKLFF. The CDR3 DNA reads TGTGCCTGGACTCCACCAGGGGGGGAAAAACTGTTTTTT.

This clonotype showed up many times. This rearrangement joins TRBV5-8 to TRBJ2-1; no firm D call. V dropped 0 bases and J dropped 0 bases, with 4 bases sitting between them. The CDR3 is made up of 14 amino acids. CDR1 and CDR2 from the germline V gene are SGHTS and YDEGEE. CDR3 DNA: TGTGCCAGCAGCTTGGCTAGCTCCTACAATGAGCAGTTCTTC. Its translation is CASSLASSYNEQFF.

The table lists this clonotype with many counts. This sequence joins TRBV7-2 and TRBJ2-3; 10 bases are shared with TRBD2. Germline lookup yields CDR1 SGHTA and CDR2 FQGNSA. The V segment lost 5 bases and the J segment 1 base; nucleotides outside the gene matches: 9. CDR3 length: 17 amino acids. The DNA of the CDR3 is TGTGCCAGCAGCAAACGTCTAGCGGGGGACCGCACAGATACGCAGTATTTT. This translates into CASSKRLAGDRTDTQYF.

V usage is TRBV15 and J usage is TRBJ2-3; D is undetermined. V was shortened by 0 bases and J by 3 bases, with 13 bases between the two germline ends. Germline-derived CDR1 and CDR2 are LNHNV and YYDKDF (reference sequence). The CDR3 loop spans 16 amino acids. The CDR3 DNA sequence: TGTGCCACCAGCAGAGATGGCGTGGTGGATACAGATACGCAGTATTTT. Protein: CATSRDGVVDTDTQYF.

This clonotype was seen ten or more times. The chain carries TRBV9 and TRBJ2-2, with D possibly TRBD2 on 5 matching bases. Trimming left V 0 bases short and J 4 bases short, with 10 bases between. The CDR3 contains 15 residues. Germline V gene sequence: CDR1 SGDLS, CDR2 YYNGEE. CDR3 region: CASSVGLGGTGELFF. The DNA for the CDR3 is TGTGCCAGCAGCGTAGGGCTCGGAGGCACCGGGGAGCTGTTTTTT.

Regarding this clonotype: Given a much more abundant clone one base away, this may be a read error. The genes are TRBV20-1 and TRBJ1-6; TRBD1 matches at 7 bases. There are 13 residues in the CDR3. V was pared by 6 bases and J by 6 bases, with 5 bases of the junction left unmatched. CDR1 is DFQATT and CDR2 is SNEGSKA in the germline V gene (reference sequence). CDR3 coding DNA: TGCAGTGCGAGACAGGGCTGTAATTCACCCCTCCACTTT. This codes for CSARQGCNSPLHF.

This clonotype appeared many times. DNA for the CDR3: TGTGCCAGCTCACGTCGCGATATCTTCATTCAGTACTTC. Its translation is CASSRRDIFIQYF. The V call is TRBV18, the J call TRBJ2-4; D not resolved. Between the trimmed V and J ends, which lost 4 bases and 9 bases, there was a span of 13 bases. Germline V gene sequence: CDR1 KGHSH, CDR2 LQKENI. The CDR3 has 13 residues.

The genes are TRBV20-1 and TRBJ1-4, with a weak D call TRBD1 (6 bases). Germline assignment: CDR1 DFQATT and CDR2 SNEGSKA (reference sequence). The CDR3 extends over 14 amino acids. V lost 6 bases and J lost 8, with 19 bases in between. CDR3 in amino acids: CSAPRAGDGEKLFF. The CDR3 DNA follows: TGCAGTGCCCCCCGGGCAGGGGACGGGGAAAAACTGTTTTTT.

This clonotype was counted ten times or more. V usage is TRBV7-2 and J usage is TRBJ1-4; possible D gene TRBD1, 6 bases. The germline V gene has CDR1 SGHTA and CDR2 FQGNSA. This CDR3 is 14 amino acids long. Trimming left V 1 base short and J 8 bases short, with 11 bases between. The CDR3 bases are TGTGCCAGCAGCTTAGACAGGGCCGGAGAAAAACTGTTTTTT. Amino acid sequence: CASSLDRAGEKLFF.

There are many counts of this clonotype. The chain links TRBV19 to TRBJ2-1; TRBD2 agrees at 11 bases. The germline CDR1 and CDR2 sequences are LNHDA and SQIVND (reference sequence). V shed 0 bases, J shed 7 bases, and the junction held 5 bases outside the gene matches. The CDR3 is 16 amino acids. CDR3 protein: CASSIDPASGRNEQFF. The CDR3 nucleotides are TGTGCCAGTAGTATAGATCCGGCTAGCGGGAGGAATGAGCAGTTCTTC.

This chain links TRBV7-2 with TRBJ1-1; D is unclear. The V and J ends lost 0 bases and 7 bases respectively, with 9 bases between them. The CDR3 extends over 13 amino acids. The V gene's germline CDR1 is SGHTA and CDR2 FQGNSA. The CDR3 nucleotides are TGTGCCAGCAGCTTAGCCCGGGAAAGTGAAGCTTTCTTT. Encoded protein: CASSLARESEAFF.

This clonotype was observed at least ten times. The CDR3 is CASSPARGNYEQYF. The CDR3 coding sequence is TGTGCCAGCAGCCCCGCAAGGGGGAACTACGAGCAGTACTTC. The rearrangement links TRBV7-6 to TRBJ2-7, with a tentative D call TRBD1 (6 bases). The germline V gene has CDR1 SGHVS and CDR2 FNYEAQ. The length of the CDR3 is 14 residues. Trimming took off 5 bases at V and 3 bases at J, with 14 bases between the two ends.

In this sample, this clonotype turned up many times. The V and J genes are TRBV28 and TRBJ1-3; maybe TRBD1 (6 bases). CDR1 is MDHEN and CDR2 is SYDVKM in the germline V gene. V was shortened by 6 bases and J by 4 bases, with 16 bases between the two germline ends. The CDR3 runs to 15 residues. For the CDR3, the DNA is TGTGCCAGCAGCCCCCGTGGGGGCACCGGAAACACCATATATTTT. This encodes CASSPRGGTGNTIYF.

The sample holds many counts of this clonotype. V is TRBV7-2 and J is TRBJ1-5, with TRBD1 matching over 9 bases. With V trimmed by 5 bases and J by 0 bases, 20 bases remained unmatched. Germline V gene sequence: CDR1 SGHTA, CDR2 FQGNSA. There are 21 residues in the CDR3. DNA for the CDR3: TGTGCCAGCAGCCGTGTAGCCGTCGGACAGGGGACTCTTTATAGCAATCAGCCCCAGCATTTT. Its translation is CASSRVAVGQGTLYSNQPQHF.

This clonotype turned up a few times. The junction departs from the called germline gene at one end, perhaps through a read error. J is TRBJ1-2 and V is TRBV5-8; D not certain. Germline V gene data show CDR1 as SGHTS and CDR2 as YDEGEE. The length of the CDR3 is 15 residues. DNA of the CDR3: TGTGCCAGCAGGTTGGTGCGAGGGCCTAACGGTGGCTACACCTTC. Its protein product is CASRLVRGPNGGYTF.

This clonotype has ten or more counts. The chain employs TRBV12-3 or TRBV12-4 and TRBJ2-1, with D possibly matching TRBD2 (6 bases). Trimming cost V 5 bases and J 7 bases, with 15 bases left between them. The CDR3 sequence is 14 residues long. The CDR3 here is CASSTRLVGNEQFF. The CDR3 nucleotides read TGTGCCAGCAGTACCCGACTAGTAGGGAATGAGCAGTTCTTC.

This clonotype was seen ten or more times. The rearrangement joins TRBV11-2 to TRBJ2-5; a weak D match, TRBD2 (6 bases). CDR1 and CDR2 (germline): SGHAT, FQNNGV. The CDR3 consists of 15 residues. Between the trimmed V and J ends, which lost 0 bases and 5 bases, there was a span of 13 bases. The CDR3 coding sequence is TGTGCCAGCAGCTTAGAATCCGGCCTAGCGGAGACCCAGTACTTC. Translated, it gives CASSLESGLAETQYF.

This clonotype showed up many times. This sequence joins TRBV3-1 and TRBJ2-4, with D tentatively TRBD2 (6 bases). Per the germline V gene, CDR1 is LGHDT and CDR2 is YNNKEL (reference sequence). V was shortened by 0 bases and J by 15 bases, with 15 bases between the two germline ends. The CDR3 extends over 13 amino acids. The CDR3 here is CASSQDLQAGRYF. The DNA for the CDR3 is TGTGCCAGCAGCCAAGATCTGCAGGCCGGGAGGTACTTC.

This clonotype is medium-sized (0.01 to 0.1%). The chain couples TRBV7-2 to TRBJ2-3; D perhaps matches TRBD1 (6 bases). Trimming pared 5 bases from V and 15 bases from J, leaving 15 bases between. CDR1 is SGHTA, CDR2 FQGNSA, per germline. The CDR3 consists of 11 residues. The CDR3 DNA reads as TGTGCCAGCAGCCCAGGGACGACAGGATATTTT. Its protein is CASSPGTTGYF.

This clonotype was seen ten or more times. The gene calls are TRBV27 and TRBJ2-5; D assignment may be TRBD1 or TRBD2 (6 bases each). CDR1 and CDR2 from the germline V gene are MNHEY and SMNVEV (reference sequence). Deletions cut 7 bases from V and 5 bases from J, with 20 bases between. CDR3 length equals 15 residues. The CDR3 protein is CASKRGPSSRETQYF. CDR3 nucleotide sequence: TGTGCCAGCAAACGGGGGCCCAGCTCACGGGAGACCCAGTACTTC.

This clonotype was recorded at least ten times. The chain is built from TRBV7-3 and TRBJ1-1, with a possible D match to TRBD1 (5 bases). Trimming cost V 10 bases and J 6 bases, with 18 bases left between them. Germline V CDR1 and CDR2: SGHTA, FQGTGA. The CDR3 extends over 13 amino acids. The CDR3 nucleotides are TGTGCCACCCGGGAGAAGGGGCATTCTGAAGCTTTCTTT. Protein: CATREKGHSEAFF.

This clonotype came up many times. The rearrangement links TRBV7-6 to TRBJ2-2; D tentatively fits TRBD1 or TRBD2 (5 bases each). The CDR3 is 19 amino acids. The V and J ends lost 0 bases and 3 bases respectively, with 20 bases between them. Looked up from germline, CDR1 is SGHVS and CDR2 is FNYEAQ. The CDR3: CASSLALGDWRGDTGELFF. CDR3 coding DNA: TGTGCCAGCAGCTTAGCTTTAGGAGACTGGCGAGGGGACACCGGGGAGCTGTTTTTT.

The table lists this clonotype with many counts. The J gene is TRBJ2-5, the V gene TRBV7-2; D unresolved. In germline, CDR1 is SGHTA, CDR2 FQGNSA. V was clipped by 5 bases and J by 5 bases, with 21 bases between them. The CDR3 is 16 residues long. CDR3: CASSRKVPAAEETQYF. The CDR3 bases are TGTGCCAGCAGCCGCAAAGTCCCCGCGGCGGAGGAGACCCAGTACTTC.

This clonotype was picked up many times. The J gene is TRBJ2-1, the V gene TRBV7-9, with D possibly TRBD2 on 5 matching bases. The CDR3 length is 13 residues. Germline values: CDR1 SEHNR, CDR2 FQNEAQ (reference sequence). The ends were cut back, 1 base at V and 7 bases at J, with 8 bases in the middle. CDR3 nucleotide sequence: TGTGCCAGCAGCTTAGGAGCGGAAAATGAGCAGTTCTTC. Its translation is CASSLGAENEQFF.

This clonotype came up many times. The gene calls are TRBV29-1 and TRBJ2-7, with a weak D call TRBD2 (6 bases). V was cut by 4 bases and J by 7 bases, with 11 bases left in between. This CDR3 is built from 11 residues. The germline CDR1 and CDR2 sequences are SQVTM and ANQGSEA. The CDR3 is CSVVARGEQYF. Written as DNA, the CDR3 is TGCAGCGTTGTGGCTCGGGGGGAGCAGTACTTC.

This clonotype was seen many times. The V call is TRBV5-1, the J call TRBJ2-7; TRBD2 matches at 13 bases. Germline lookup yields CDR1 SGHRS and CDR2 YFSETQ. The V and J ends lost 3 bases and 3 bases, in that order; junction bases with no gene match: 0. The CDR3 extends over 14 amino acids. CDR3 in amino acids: CASSWTSGSYEQYF. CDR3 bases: TGCGCCAGCAGCTGGACTAGCGGGAGCTACGAGCAGTACTTC.

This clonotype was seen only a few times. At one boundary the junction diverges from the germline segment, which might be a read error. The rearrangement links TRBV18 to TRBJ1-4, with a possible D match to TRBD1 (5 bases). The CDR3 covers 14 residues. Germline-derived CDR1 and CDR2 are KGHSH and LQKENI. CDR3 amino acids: CASSPELGESRGIF. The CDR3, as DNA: TGTGCCAGCTCACCGGAATTGGGGGAATCCCGAGGGATTTTT.

In DNA, the CDR3 is TGTGCCAGCAGGCGACAGGGGACTGGGGCCAACGTCCTGACTTTC. It specifies CASRRQGTGANVLTF. The chain links TRBV12-3 or TRBV12-4 to TRBJ2-6, with 8 bases that match TRBD1. This CDR3 spans 15 amino acids. The V segment lost 6 bases and the J segment 2 bases; nucleotides outside the gene matches: 3.

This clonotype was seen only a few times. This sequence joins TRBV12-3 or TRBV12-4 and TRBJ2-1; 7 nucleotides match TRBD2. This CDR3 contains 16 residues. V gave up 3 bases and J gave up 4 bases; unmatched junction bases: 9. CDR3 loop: CASSFRSSGGYNEQFF. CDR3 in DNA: TGTGCCAGCAGTTTTAGGTCTAGCGGAGGATACAATGAGCAGTTCTTC.

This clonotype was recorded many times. CDR3 bases: TGCGCCAGCAGTCAAGCCCTAGCCAAAAACATTCAGTACTTC. Translating gives CASSQALAKNIQYF. The V gene is TRBV23-1, the J gene TRBJ2-4; unclear D gene. TRBV23-1 is sorted into the ORF group, with uncertain function. CDR3 length: 14 amino acids. Trimming removed 2 bases at V and 0 bases at J, with 5 bases between.